These 25 T cell receptor beta chains came from one sample sequenced in a study of Graves' ophthalmopathy and Graves' hyperthyroidism. RNA transcripts yielded amplified TCR beta CDR3 regions. Second-round multiplex PCR came after a first-round RT-PCR that employed HTBI primers. In TCRdb, the multiplex PCR reads were re-called with MiXCR into one record per CDR3 protein. The repertoire holds 200,000 to 250,000 distinct CDR3 sequences, with about 22% as singletons. The sample taken for sequencing was peripheral blood. The receptor set was obtained from a woman aged 45-65 years with Graves' ophthalmopathy.

In DNA, the CDR3 is TGCGCCTCACAGGGCCCTGGGAACACTGAAGCTTTCTTT. Translation gives CASQGPGNTEAFF. The V gene is TRBV5-1, the J gene TRBJ1-1, with D perhaps TRBD1 (6 bases). CDR1 and CDR2 from the germline V gene are SGHRS and YFSETQ. Deletions cut 10 bases from V and 1 base from J, with 14 bases between. This CDR3 contains 13 residues.

This sequence joins TRBV28 and TRBJ2-7; possible D gene TRBD1, 6 bases. Near its end, the DNA agrees better with TRBJ2-1, so the J call may be wrong. This CDR3 contains 16 residues. Germline CDR1 and CDR2: MDHEN and SYDVKM. The CDR3 DNA is TGTGCCAGCAGTACAAGGGGGATTAGTATCGCTTACGAGCAGTTCTTC. The encoded protein is CASSTRGISIAYEQFF.

This clonotype was observed many times. The chain recombines TRBV27 with TRBJ2-7, with TRBD2 identical over 7 bases. The CDR3 contains 14 residues. Trimming removed 6 bases from V and 5 bases from J; junction bases left unmatched: 10. Germline V gives CDR1 MNHEY, CDR2 SMNVEV (reference sequence). The DNA for the CDR3 is TGTGCCAGCAGCGAGTGGGAGGGCCTCAACGAGCAGTACTTC. Its protein is CASSEWEGLNEQYF.

This clonotype was picked up a small number of times. The chain uses TRBV4-1 and TRBJ2-2, with 12 bases aligning to TRBD2. Germline CDR1 and CDR2: MGHRA and YSYEKL. J gave up 5 bases and V 3 bases, and 7 bases lay outside the gene matches. This CDR3 is built from 17 residues. The CDR3 here is CASSQETSGRGTGELFF. CDR3 bases: TGCGCCAGCAGCCAGGAGACTAGCGGGAGAGGAACCGGGGAGCTGTTTTTT.

The chain has TRBV6-1 and TRBJ1-1; D uncertain. Germline V gives CDR1 MNHNS, CDR2 SASEGT. Trimming took 8 bases from V and 5 from J, leaving 12 bases between them. The CDR3 consists of 12 residues. The CDR3 DNA follows: TGTGCCAGCGAACGGGTCGGGACTGAAGCTTTCTTT. This translates into CASERVGTEAFF.

The rearrangement uses TRBV12-3 or TRBV12-4 and TRBJ2-7; 8 positions match TRBD2. Unmatched junction bases numbered 4, after V lost 3 bases and J lost 3 bases. The CDR3 covers 14 residues. CDR3 loop: CASSLDGRGYEQYF. Written as DNA, the CDR3 is TGTGCCAGCAGTTTGGACGGGAGGGGCTACGAGCAGTACTTC.

This rearrangement joins TRBV30 to TRBJ2-7; no clear D gene. CDR3 size: 12 residues. Germline CDR1 and CDR2: GTSNPN and SVGIG (reference sequence). V lost 0 bases and J lost 4, with 7 bases in between. The CDR3 here is CAWSVLSYEQYF. The CDR3 DNA reads TGTGCCTGGAGTGTACTGTCTTACGAGCAGTACTTC.

This clonotype occurred many times. The rearrangement uses TRBV29-1 and TRBJ2-7; the match to TRBD2 covers 13 bases. V lost 3 bases to trimming and J lost 6 bases; unmatched junction nucleotides: 8. In germline, CDR1 is SQVTM, CDR2 ANQGSEA. The CDR3 sequence is 15 residues long. CDR3 in amino acids: CSVEKTSGGLSEQYF. In DNA, the CDR3 is TGCAGCGTTGAGAAGACTAGCGGGGGGCTCTCCGAGCAGTACTTC.

V and J are TRBV9 and TRBJ1-1; D might be TRBD1 (5 bases). Germline CDR1 is SGDLS and CDR2 is YYNGEE. V lost 4 bases and J lost 1, with 11 bases in between. The CDR3 runs 14 residues. The CDR3: CASSPGRRNTEAFF. The CDR3 DNA reads as TGTGCCAGCAGCCCGGGACGGCGGAACACTGAAGCTTTCTTT.

This clonotype was counted at least ten times. The rearrangement uses TRBV30 and TRBJ2-7, with 8 bases lining up with TRBD2. V was pared by 4 bases and J by 7 bases, with 9 bases of the junction left unmatched. Per the germline V gene, CDR1 is GTSNPN and CDR2 is SVGIG (reference sequence). The CDR3 spans 13 residues. Here the CDR3 DNA reads TGTGCCTGGACCCCGGGAGGGCCCAGGGAGCAGTACTTC. Its translation: CAWTPGGPREQYF. The variable domain in full, with the rest retrieved from reference TRBV30 and TRBJ2-7, is SQTIHQWPATLVQPVGSPLSLECTVEGTSNPNLYWYRQAAGRGLQLLFYSVGIGQISSEVPQNLSASRPQDRQFILSSKKLLLSDSGFYLCAWTPGGPREQYFGPGTRLTVT.

This chain joins TRBV5-1 and TRBJ2-7; perhaps D is TRBD1 or TRBD2 (5 bases each). The CDR3 is 15 residues long. Trimming removed 0 bases from V and 2 bases from J, with 12 bases in between. CDR1 and CDR2 (germline): SGHRS, YFSETQ. The DNA of the CDR3 is TGCGCCAGCAGCTTGGAGGGACGGGAAGCCTACGAGCAGTACTTC. Translation gives CASSLEGREAYEQYF.

The rearrangement joins TRBV3-1 to TRBJ2-7, with 7 bases matching TRBD1. Germline CDR1 is LGHDT and CDR2 is YNNKEL (reference sequence). The CDR3 has 16 residues. V shed 0 bases and J 12 bases; nucleotides not matched to a gene: 17. The CDR3 loop is CASSQDPGTAAGFRYF. CDR3 coding DNA: TGTGCCAGCAGCCAAGATCCCGGGACAGCGGCAGGATTTCGGTACTTC.

This clonotype has only a few counts. The CDR3 nucleotides are TGTGCCAGCAGCTTAGCCGGGACAGCCTACGAGCAGTACTTC. It translates to CASSLAGTAYEQYF. This sequence joins TRBV11-2 and TRBJ2-7, with 7 nucleotides matching TRBD1. The germline V gene encodes CDR1 SGHAT and CDR2 FQNNGV. The CDR3 runs 14 residues. The V gene end was trimmed by 1 base and the J gene end by 2 bases; junction bases not matched to a gene: 2.

V is TRBV6-5 and J is TRBJ1-2, with TRBD1 identical over 9 bases. With 5 bases clipped from V and 7 bases from J, the junction kept 11 bases outside the gene matches. CDR3 length equals 15 residues. Germline lookup yields CDR1 MNHEY and CDR2 SVGAGI. Here the CDR3 reads CASSPRQGVTGGYTF. The DNA of the CDR3 is TGTGCCAGCAGTCCTCGACAGGGGGTTACGGGTGGCTACACCTTC.

This clonotype was counted at least ten times. This rearrangement joins TRBV30 to TRBJ1-2; D not resolved. CDR1 is GTSNPN, CDR2 SVGIG, per germline (reference sequence). V was pared by 4 bases and J by 0 bases, with 6 bases between. The CDR3 has 12 residues. CDR3 DNA: TGTGCCTGGATGCGACCTAACTATGGCTACACCTTC. Residues: CAWMRPNYGYTF. Looking up the rest from reference TRBV30 and TRBJ1-2 gives the full variable domain: SQTIHQWPATLVQPVGSPLSLECTVEGTSNPNLYWYRQAAGRGLQLLFYSVGIGQISSEVPQNLSASRPQDRQFILSSKKLLLSDSGFYLCAWMRPNYGYTFGSGTRLTVV.

As for this clonotype: At one boundary the junction diverges from the germline segment, which might be a read error. The V and J genes are TRBV10-2 and TRBJ1-3; maybe TRBD1 (6 bases). The CDR3 loop spans 12 amino acids. CDR1 is WSHSY and CDR2 is SAAADI in the germline V gene. Written as DNA, the CDR3 is TGCGCCAGCAATAACAGGGATCACACCATATTTTTT. Residues: CASNNRDHTIFF.

This clonotype was recorded at least ten times. The chain links TRBV7-3 to TRBJ1-5; D is unclear. Trimming stripped 2 bases from V and 0 bases from J, with 11 bases between. This CDR3 spans 16 amino acids. Per germline, CDR1 SGHTA and CDR2 FQGTGA. This chain's CDR3 is CASSLARRNSNQPQHF. DNA of the CDR3: TGTGCCAGCAGCTTAGCTCGTCGGAATAGCAATCAGCCCCAGCATTTT.

The chain carries TRBV6-1 and TRBJ1-1; weak D call: TRBD1 (5 bases). The CDR3 runs to 16 residues. V dropped 6 bases and J dropped 2 bases, with 19 bases sitting between them. Germline CDR1 and CDR2: MNHNS and SASEGT. CDR3 coding DNA: TGTGCCAGCAGACGACAGTCTTTCTCCTCAAACACTGAAGCTTTCTTT. It translates to CASRRQSFSSNTEAFF.

Details on this clonotype: This may come from a read error, since a much larger clone is one base off. The genes are TRBV30 and TRBJ1-2, with TRBD1 matching 9 bases. CDR1 and CDR2 (germline): GTSNPN, SVGIG (reference sequence). The CDR3 extends over 15 amino acids. The CDR3 DNA reads TGTGTCTGGAGTGGGGACGACAGGGGGTTGCATGGCTACACCTTC. The encoded protein is CVWSGDDRGLHGYTF.

This clonotype was recorded many times. The chain joins TRBV6-1 to TRBJ2-5, with 9 bases matching TRBD1. The CDR3 consists of 14 residues. Germline CDR1 MNHNS, CDR2 SASEGT. The ends lost 7 bases at V and 3 bases at J; junction bases unmatched: 6. The CDR3 region is CASNDGTGKETQYF. The CDR3 nucleotides are TGTGCCAGCAACGACGGGACAGGGAAAGAGACCCAGTACTTC.

This clonotype was observed at least ten times. The chain combines TRBV30 with TRBJ1-6, with 7 bases fitting TRBD1. Germline V gene data show CDR1 as GTSNPN and CDR2 as SVGIG (reference sequence). Losses at the gene ends were 0 bases for V and 4 bases for J; bases not matched to a gene: 6. The CDR3 consists of 16 residues. The CDR3 DNA follows: TGTGCCTGGAGTGTAGTAAGGGGGCTTTATAATTCACCCCTCCACTTT. Protein sequence: CAWSVVRGLYNSPLHF.

The table lists this clonotype with many counts. Its ends do not fully match the called genes, so a read error is possible. The J gene is TRBJ1-2, the V gene TRBV6-5; the D gene is possibly TRBD1 (6 bases). CDR3 size: 14 residues. The germline V gene encodes CDR1 MNHEY and CDR2 SVGAGI. CDR3 residues: CASSYNGGGYDYTF. The CDR3 DNA follows: TGTGCCAGCAGTTATAATGGGGGCGGCTATGACTACACCTTC.

This clonotype was seen at least ten times. The chain links TRBV6-1 to TRBJ2-2; D is unresolved. The germline V gene has CDR1 MNHNS and CDR2 SASEGT. CDR3 length: 14 amino acids. Between the trimmed V and J ends, which lost 2 bases and 6 bases, there was a span of 10 bases. CDR3 in amino acids: CASSEIGFPGELFF. CDR3 sequence (DNA): TGTGCCAGCAGTGAAATCGGCTTCCCCGGGGAGCTGTTTTTT.

In its sample, this clonotype was seen many times. The gene calls are TRBV6-2 or TRBV6-3 and TRBJ1-2; maybe TRBD1 (6 bases). V was clipped by 6 bases and J by 4 bases, with 12 bases between them. Germline CDR1 is MNHEY and CDR2 is SVGEGT. This CDR3 has 13 residues. CDR3 coding DNA: TGTGCCAGCAGGCCGACAGGCGTCTATGGCTACACCTTC. Its translation is CASRPTGVYGYTF.

This clonotype was counted at least ten times. This rearrangement joins TRBV29-1 to TRBJ2-5, with 7 bases matching TRBD1. Germline V gene lookup returns CDR1 SQVTM and CDR2 ANQGSEA. The CDR3 sequence is 14 residues long. The junction had 5 bases not matched to a gene; V was cut back by 2 bases and J by 2 bases. The CDR3 coding sequence is TGCAGCGTTGAATTAGGGGACAGTCAAGAGACCCAGTACTTC. Translation gives CSVELGDSQETQYF. Complete variable domain (other parts from reference TRBV29-1 and TRBJ2-5): SAVISQKPSRDICQRGTSLTIQCQVDSQVTMMFWYRQQPGQSLTLIATANQGSEATYESGFVIDKFPISRPNLTFSTLTVSNMSPEDSSIYLCSVELGDSQETQYFGPGTRLLVL.